These 4 T cell receptor beta chains share one sample of origin, sequenced in a study of blood T cell repertoires in COVID-19 (dated by TCRdb to 2019 to 2021). Library method: the immunoSEQ multiplex PCR assay. The immuneACCESS repertoire file appears here via TCRdb, limited to in-frame rearrangements. These files lack a portion of the clones; in checked studies, under half of the deficit traces to unresolved V genes, and the cause of the others is not known. This sample holds about 140,000 clones; around 80% were observed only once. The top ten clones comprise less than 2.5% of the sample. The specimen was peripheral blood. The receptors originated from a woman aged 60-75 years with acute or convalescent COVID-19.

By proportion, this clone is large. This chain uses TRBV14 with TRBJ2-7, with 7 bases fitting TRBD2. Per germline, CDR1 SGHDN and CDR2 FVKESK. Trimming took 6 bases from V and 4 from J; bases not matched to a gene: 12. This CDR3 region has 15 residues. The CDR3 is CASSRSTSSRYEQYF. For the CDR3, the DNA is TGTGCCAGCAGTCGATCGACTAGCTCCAGATACGAGCAGTACTTC.

This clone came up once. V is TRBV6-5 and J is TRBJ2-7; 7 bases fit TRBD1. The CDR3 totals 15 residues. The V gene's germline CDR1 is MNHEY and CDR2 SVGAGI. The ends lost 6 bases at V and 2 bases at J; junction bases unmatched: 10. CDR3 bases: TGTGCCAGCAGGAACCCGGGACAGAGAACCTACGAGCAGTACTTC. This encodes CASRNPGQRTYEQYF.

This chain connects TRBV5-1 to TRBJ2-1, with 8 bases fitting TRBD2. V shed 4 bases and J 9 bases; nucleotides not matched to a gene: 12. The CDR3 loop spans 15 amino acids. CDR1 SGHRS and CDR2 YFSETQ come from the germline V gene. The chain's CDR3 is CASSPGLAPDSEQFF. CDR3 bases: TGCGCCAGCAGCCCCGGACTAGCCCCCGACAGTGAGCAGTTCTTC. The variable domain in full, completed from reference TRBV5-1 and TRBJ2-1, reads KAGVTQTPRYLIKTRGQQVTLSCSPISGHRSVSWYQQTPGQGLQFLFEYFSETQRNKGNFPGRFSGRQFSNSRSEMNVSTLELGDSALYLCASSPGLAPDSEQFFGPGTRLTVL.

This clone occurred once. The CDR3 loop is CASSWLAGDKNIQYF. In DNA, the CDR3 is TGTGCCAGCAGCTGGCTAGCGGGTGACAAAAACATTCAGTACTTC. The chain is built from TRBV5-6 and TRBJ2-4, with 8 bases matching TRBD2. V dropped 3 bases and J dropped 3; count of bases not matched to a gene: 5. Germline loops: CDR1 SGHDT, CDR2 YYEEEE. This CDR3 is 15 amino acids long.